This T cell receptor (beta chain) came from a study of early T cells in non-severe SARS-CoV-2 infection. About the research overall: Sequencing was performed on bulk RNA from unsorted whole blood, leaving chains unpaired.

Individual cDNA molecules each received unique molecular identifiers attached to them. Each CDR3 protein gets one entry after TCRdb re-called the 5' RACE reads with MiXCR. This table holds 55,000 or so distinct CDR3 sequences, more than 6.5% found once. The CDR3 is 17 amino acids. V lost 4 bases to trimming and J lost 1 base; unmatched junction nucleotides: 5. The germline V gene has CDR1 SGHTA and CDR2 FQGTGA. General study findings and limits: A preference for anti-spike CD8 responses marked VDJdb matching, which missed private and CD4 specificities.

Many counts were recorded for this clonotype. The antigen remains undetermined. The receptor's source is an adult who was a healthcare worker with PCR-confirmed SARS-CoV-2 infection or an uninfected control (not recorded which). Sequenced here: whole blood, sampled at baseline. The chain has TRBV7-3 and TRBJ2-3, with 13 bases aligning to TRBD2. The CDR3 region has the DNA TGTGCCAGCAGCTCTGGACTAGCGGGGGCCGGCACAGATACGCAGTATTTT. Its translation: CASSSGLAGAGTDTQYF.